A single TCR beta chain is shown here with its context. Its antigen is not identified. The data belong to a study of T-cell reconstitution after alpha-beta-depleted transplantation in children. The TCRbeta library was prepared with unique molecular identifiers. TCRdb fed the PCR reads into MiXCR, producing one record per CDR3 protein. The data contain roughly 420,000 distinct CDR3 sequences, about a sixth of them seen just once; the ten biggest clones take up roughly 29%. Germline V gene lookup returns CDR1 SGHTA and CDR2 FQGNSA. This CDR3 spans 16 amino acids. Trimming took 4 bases from V and 1 from J, leaving 17 bases between them. Study-wide findings and caveats: Where alpha-beta T cells came from about two months after transplant was reportedly several hundred expanded graft clones. Some patients' high day-60 TCRbeta diversity was attributed to recipient cells surviving conditioning. T-cell counts and diversity at one year post-transplant came mainly from newly produced T cells.

J is TRBJ2-7 and V is TRBV7-2, with TRBD1 as a possible D gene (5 bases). The sequence was obtained from a boy under two years old who had a stem cell transplant for Wiskott-Aldrich syndrome, so the T cells may come from the graft donor. Sample: PBMCs, mostly from graft donor cells, taken 360 days after TCRalphabeta/CD19-depleted stem cell transplant. The CDR3 coding sequence is TGTGCCAGCAGCTACTCAGGGCGTTGGGGATCCTACGAGCAGTACTTC. Translated, it gives CASSYSGRWGSYEQYF.